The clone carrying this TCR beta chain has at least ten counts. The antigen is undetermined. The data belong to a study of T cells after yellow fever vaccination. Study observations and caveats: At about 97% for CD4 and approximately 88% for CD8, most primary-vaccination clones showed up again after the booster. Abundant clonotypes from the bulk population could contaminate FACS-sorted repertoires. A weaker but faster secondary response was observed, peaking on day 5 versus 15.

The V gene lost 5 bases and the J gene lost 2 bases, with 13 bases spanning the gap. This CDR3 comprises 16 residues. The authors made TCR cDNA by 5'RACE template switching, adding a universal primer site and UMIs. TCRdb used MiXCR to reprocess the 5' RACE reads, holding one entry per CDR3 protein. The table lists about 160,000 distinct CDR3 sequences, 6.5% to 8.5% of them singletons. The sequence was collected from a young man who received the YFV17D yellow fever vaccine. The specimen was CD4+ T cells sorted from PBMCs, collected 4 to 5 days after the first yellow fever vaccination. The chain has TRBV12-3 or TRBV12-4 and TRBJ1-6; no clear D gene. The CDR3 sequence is CASSAGLGAYNSPLHF. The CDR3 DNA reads TGTGCCAGCAGTGCTGGCCTTGGGGCCTATAATTCACCCCTCCACTTT.